The TCR beta chain under discussion was sequenced for a study of vaccination and CD4 T cells after COVID-19. V was trimmed by 3 bases and J by 7 bases, leaving 7 bases between them. CDR3 length equals 12 residues. Germline V lookup: CDR1 WSHSY, CDR2 SAAADI. As to treatment: approximately nine-day PBMC culture with coronavirus spike peptide pools or control peptides (ViraFEST assay). Cultured CD4+ T-cell DNA underwent Oncomine TCR Beta short-read sequencing. Using its own MiXCR run on the PCR reads, TCRdb lists one record per CDR3 protein. The sample has just over 3,500 distinct CDR3 sequences; 38% are singletons. On this clonotype itself: Antigen: not known.

The sequenced sample consisted of CD4+ T cells from blood, cultured in vitro. This TCR derives from a human donor who had recovered from COVID-19. J is TRBJ1-5 and V is TRBV10-2; D ambiguous. The chain's CDR3 is CASSDGGQPQHF. In DNA form, the CDR3 reads TGCGCCAGCAGTGATGGTGGACAGCCCCAGCATTTT.